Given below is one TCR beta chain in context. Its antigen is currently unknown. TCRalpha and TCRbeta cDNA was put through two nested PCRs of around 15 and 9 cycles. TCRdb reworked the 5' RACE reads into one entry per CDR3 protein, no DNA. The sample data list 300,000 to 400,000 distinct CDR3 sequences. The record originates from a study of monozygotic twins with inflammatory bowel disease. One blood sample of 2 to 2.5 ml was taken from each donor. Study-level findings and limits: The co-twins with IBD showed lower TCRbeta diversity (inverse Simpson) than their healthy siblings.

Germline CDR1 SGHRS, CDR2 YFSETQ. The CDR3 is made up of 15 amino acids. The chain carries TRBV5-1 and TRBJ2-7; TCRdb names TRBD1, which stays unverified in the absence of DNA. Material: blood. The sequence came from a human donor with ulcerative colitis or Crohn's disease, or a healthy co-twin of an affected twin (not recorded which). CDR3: CASSLAWTGSYEQYF.